One and the same sample provided the 16 T cell receptor beta chains below, sequenced in a study of T cell repertoires in cytomegalovirus infection. TCRdb reanalysed the reads using MiXCR and keeps one entry per CDR3 protein. Counted here are around 500,000 distinct CDR3 sequences, about 42% occurring once; the ten biggest clones make up roughly two fifths. For these TCRs, the target antigens are not known. The sample here was cultured PBMCs, taken from culture after CMV antigen stimulation. The receptors shown here come from a human donor in good health (CMV status not recorded). Some clones in this sample may be carry-over from other donors' samples.

CDR3: CASSDPQYNEQFF. Here the CDR3 DNA reads TGTGCCAGCAGTGATCCCCAATACAATGAGCAGTTCTTC. The chain employs TRBV6-1 and TRBJ2-1; no clear D gene. The CDR3 is made up of 13 amino acids. Germline CDR1 is MNHNS and CDR2 is SASEGT. V was pared by 3 bases and J by 4 bases, with 7 bases between.

This clonotype showed up just a few times. The chain carries TRBV6-5 and TRBJ2-7, with 12 nucleotides matching TRBD2. Unmatched junction bases numbered 6, after V lost 2 bases and J lost 7 bases. Germline V gene data show CDR1 as MNHEY and CDR2 as SVGAGI. This CDR3 comprises 15 residues. For the CDR3, the DNA is TGTGCCAGCAGTTACCCACTAGCGGGGGGATGGGAGCAGTACTTC. Its translation is CASSYPLAGGWEQYF.

This chain connects TRBV19 to TRBJ2-7; D could derive from TRBD1 or TRBD2 (5 bases each). This CDR3 contains 14 residues. Trimming took off 5 bases at V and 3 bases at J, with 14 bases between the two ends. Germline V lookup: CDR1 LNHDA, CDR2 SQIVND (reference sequence). CDR3 amino acids: CASSPGTGLYEQYF. The CDR3 DNA sequence: TGTGCCAGTAGTCCTGGGACGGGTCTCTACGAGCAGTACTTC.

This clonotype turned up a few times. The rearrangement links TRBV12-3 or TRBV12-4 to TRBJ1-4; tentative D call: TRBD1 (5 bases). The CDR3 extends over 13 amino acids. Trimming removed 6 bases from V and 13 bases from J, with 18 bases in between. The CDR3: CASRPSGSGGLFF. CDR3 in DNA: TGTGCCAGCAGGCCTTCCGGGTCTGGGGGACTGTTTTTT.

The rearrangement joins TRBV6-2 or TRBV6-3 to TRBJ2-5; 9 positions agree with TRBD2. Losses at the gene ends were 2 bases for V and 0 bases for J; bases not matched to a gene: 10. This CDR3 has 18 amino acids. Germline assignment: CDR1 MNHEY and CDR2 SVGEGT. Written as DNA, the CDR3 is TGTGCCAGCAGTTACGGTCGTCTAGCGGGGCCCTACCAAGAGACCCAGTACTTC. It translates to CASSYGRLAGPYQETQYF.

CDR3 protein: CASSSGDRGTYEQYF. As DNA, the CDR3 is TGTGCCAGCAGCTCAGGGGACAGGGGGACCTACGAGCAGTACTTC. The genes are TRBV11-2 and TRBJ2-7; 11 nucleotides match TRBD1. Germline-derived CDR1 and CDR2 are SGHAT and FQNNGV. This CDR3 comprises 15 residues. Unmatched junction bases numbered 4, after V lost 4 bases and J lost 2 bases.

The rearrangement uses TRBV6-8 and TRBJ2-2; D might be TRBD2 (6 bases). Trimming took off 0 bases at V and 8 bases at J, with 7 bases between the two ends. Germline loops: CDR1 MNHGY, CDR2 SAAAGT. This CDR3 is 13 amino acids long. Written as DNA, the CDR3 is TGTGCCAGCAGTTACTCGAGCGGGGGGGAGCTGTTTTTT. Its translation is CASSYSSGGELFF.

About this clonotype: One end of the junction varies from germline; a read error may be responsible. The chain links TRBV19 to TRBJ2-2, with D hard to call. This CDR3 is built from 16 residues. Germline CDR1 and CDR2: LNHDA and SQIVND (reference sequence). CDR3 protein: CASQGRASSNSGELFF. In DNA form, the CDR3 reads TGTGCCAGTCAAGGGCGCGCTTCCTCGAACTCCGGGGAGCTGTTTTTT. The variable domain in full, with the rest retrieved from reference TRBV19 and TRBJ2-2, is DGGITQSPKYLFRKEGQNVTLSCEQNLNHDAMYWYRQDPGQGLRLIYYSQIVNDFQKGDIAEGYSVSREKKESFPLTVTSAQKNPTAFYLCASQGRASSNSGELFFGEGSRLTVL.

In its sample, this clonotype was seen once. CDR3: CASSQDTRGTYF. The CDR3 nucleotides are TGTGCCAGCAGCCAAGATACGAGGGGGACATACTTC. The J gene is TRBJ2-7, the V gene TRBV3-1; a weak D match, TRBD1 (6 bases). The length of the CDR3 is 12 residues. Between the trimmed V and J ends, which lost 0 bases and 13 bases, there was a span of 13 bases. Germline CDR1 and CDR2: LGHDT and YNNKEL (reference sequence).

The sample holds many counts of this clonotype. V gene TRBV7-2 combines with J gene TRBJ2-3, with unresolved D. The germline V gene encodes CDR1 SGHTA and CDR2 FQGNSA. V was pared by 5 bases and J by 5 bases, with 14 bases between. The CDR3 runs to 14 residues. The CDR3 DNA reads TGTGCCAGCAGCGCGACCGGACGGAAAGATACGCAGTATTTT. Encoded protein: CASSATGRKDTQYF.

The CDR3 region is CASSAGTSGNTIYF. CDR3 DNA: TGTGCCAGCAGTGCCGGGACCTCTGGAAACACCATATATTTT. This sequence joins TRBV2 and TRBJ1-3; D may be TRBD1 (5 bases). Trimming removed 4 bases at V and 0 bases at J, with 7 bases between. Germline CDR1 and CDR2: SNHLY and FYNNEI. The CDR3 has 14 residues. Based on the CDR3 plus reference TRBV2 and TRBJ1-3, the full variable domain is EPEVTQTPSHQVTQMGQEVILRCVPISNHLYFYWYRQILGQKVEFLVSFYNNEISEKSEIFDDQFSVERPDGSNFTLKIRSTKLEDSAMYFCASSAGTSGNTIYFGEGSWLTVV.

The chain recombines TRBV6-1 with TRBJ2-7; D not certain. Germline-derived CDR1 and CDR2 are MNHNS and SASEGT. V lost 9 bases to trimming and J lost 2 bases, with 14 bases between them. The CDR3 covers 13 residues. The CDR3 DNA reads as TGTGCCAGTCAAAGGGTACAGACCTACGAGCAGTACTTC. Translation: CASQRVQTYEQYF.

Written as DNA, the CDR3 is TGTGCCAGCAGTGCGAACAGTGGTCTCTACGAGCAGTACTTC. It translates to CASSANSGLYEQYF. The V gene is TRBV28, the J gene TRBJ2-7; D remains unclear. Germline CDR1 and CDR2: MDHEN and SYDVKM. This CDR3 has 14 residues. The V gene lost 5 bases and the J gene lost 3 bases, with 14 bases spanning the gap. Together with reference TRBV28 and TRBJ2-7, the CDR3 gives the full variable domain: DVKVTQSSRYLVKRTGEKVFLECVQDMDHENMFWYRQDPGLGLRLIYFSYDVKMKEKGDIPEGYSVSREKKERFSLILESASTNQTSMYLCASSANSGLYEQYFGPGTRLTVT.

The CDR3 spells CASSLWGGEGYTF. CDR3 DNA: TGTGCCAGCAGCTTGTGGGGGGGAGAGGGCTACACCTTC. The rearrangement joins TRBV5-4 to TRBJ1-2, with D possibly being TRBD1 (5 bases). V was cut by 1 base and J by 8 bases, with 12 bases left in between. The germline gives CDR1 SGHNT, CDR2 YYREEE (reference sequence). The CDR3 is 13 amino acids.

The CDR3 loop reads CASSQSPGLAALYEQYF. Written as DNA, the CDR3 is TGTGCCAGCAGCCAGTCCCCGGGACTAGCGGCTCTCTACGAGCAGTACTTC. The chain recombines TRBV4-2 with TRBJ2-7; 11 nucleotides match TRBD2. Germline V gene lookup returns CDR1 LGHNA and CDR2 YNFKEQ. This CDR3 is 17 amino acids long. Losses at the gene ends were 3 bases for V and 3 bases for J; bases not matched to a gene: 10.

The CDR3 protein is CASSPPSGTPSYNEQFF. The CDR3 DNA reads as TGTGCCAGCAGCCCACCCTCCGGGACACCTTCCTACAATGAGCAGTTCTTC. This chain joins TRBV7-4 and TRBJ2-1; perhaps TRBD1 as D (6 bases). The CDR3 extends over 17 amino acids. Trimming took 5 bases from V and 1 from J, leaving 18 bases between them. Per the germline V gene, CDR1 is SGHVT and CDR2 is SQSDAQ.